What follows are 22 T cell receptor beta chains derived from one specimen sequenced in a study of CD8 T cells in Susac syndrome. Random hexamers were used to reverse transcribe the RNA input (about 0.5 to 1 ug). TCRdb fed the immunoSEQ multiplex PCR reads into MiXCR, producing one record per CDR3 protein. The data show more than 200,000 distinct CDR3 sequences, 93% seen once. The sequencing input was CD4+ T cells from PBMCs. The receptors shown here come from a human donor with multiple sclerosis.

This clonotype was counted only a few times. The J gene is TRBJ2-7, the V gene TRBV30; D remains ambiguous. Germline CDR1 and CDR2: GTSNPN and SVGIG (reference sequence). V shed 0 bases and J shed 4 bases, with 4 bases lying between them. This CDR3 region has 11 residues. This CDR3 reads CAWSVSYEQYF. CDR3 coding DNA: TGTGCCTGGAGTGTATCTTACGAGCAGTACTTC.

The chain has TRBV3-1 and TRBJ1-4, with D hard to call. The CDR3 spans 15 residues. Trimming shortened V by 0 bases and J by 7 bases, and 12 bases separated the two germline ends. The germline gives CDR1 LGHDT, CDR2 YNNKEL (reference sequence). DNA for the CDR3: TGTGCCAGCAGCCAAGATGGTGGGGAGGCTGAAAAACTGTTTTTT. Protein sequence: CASSQDGGEAEKLFF.

The J gene is TRBJ2-3, the V gene TRBV5-6; 7 nucleotides agree with TRBD2. In germline, CDR1 is SGHDT, CDR2 YYEEEE. Germline trimming cut 5 bases from V and 2 bases from J; bases unmatched to any gene: 8. The CDR3 consists of 15 residues. The CDR3 loop reads CASRPGRGYTDTQYF. DNA for the CDR3: TGTGCCAGCAGACCAGGGAGGGGATACACAGATACGCAGTATTTT.

This clonotype was counted a few times. This chain links TRBV5-1 with TRBJ2-5, with TRBD1 matching 8 bases. Trimming at V came to 4 bases and at J to 2 bases, leaving 7 bases not matched to a gene. Per germline, CDR1 SGHRS and CDR2 YFSETQ. The CDR3 runs to 15 residues. CDR3 sequence: CASSALQGDQETQYF. CDR3 DNA: TGCGCCAGCAGCGCCTTACAGGGGGATCAAGAGACCCAGTACTTC.

This chain uses TRBV4-2 with TRBJ2-1; TRBD2 aligns across 8 bases. This CDR3 region has 16 residues. J lost 8 bases, V lost 0 bases, and 9 bases had no gene match. Germline V CDR1 and CDR2: LGHNA, YNFKEQ. In DNA, the CDR3 is TGTGCCAGCAGCCAAGAGTGGCGGGGGGCTACGGATGAGCAGTTCTTC. Protein sequence: CASSQEWRGATDEQFF.

The V call is TRBV29-1, the J call TRBJ2-5, with a possible D match to TRBD1 (5 bases). Germline values: CDR1 SQVTM, CDR2 ANQGSEA. V was cut by 4 bases and J by 3 bases, with 9 bases left in between. This CDR3 region has 12 residues. CDR3 region: CSVGQTKETQYF. The CDR3 coding sequence is TGCAGCGTTGGACAGACAAAAGAGACCCAGTACTTC.

The V call is TRBV19, the J call TRBJ1-4; D uncertain. CDR3 size: 16 residues. Germline V CDR1 and CDR2: LNHDA, SQIVND (reference sequence). The ends were cut back, 7 bases at V and 0 bases at J, with 15 bases in the middle. The CDR3 DNA reads as TGTGCCAGTACCAAGGAATGGTCCACAACTAATGAAAAACTGTTTTTT. It specifies CASTKEWSTTNEKLFF.

V gene TRBV30 combines with J gene TRBJ1-6; 10 positions agree with TRBD1. CDR1 is GTSNPN, CDR2 SVGIG, per germline (reference sequence). Germline trimming cut 1 base from V and 8 bases from J; bases unmatched to any gene: 8. There are 16 residues in the CDR3. The CDR3 reads CAWSAHLGTGDSPLHF. Written as DNA, the CDR3 is TGTGCCTGGAGTGCCCACCTCGGGACAGGGGATTCACCCCTCCACTTT. Using reference TRBV30 and TRBJ1-6 for the parts outside the CDR3, the full variable domain is SQTIHQWPATLVQPVGSPLSLECTVEGTSNPNLYWYRQAAGRGLQLLFYSVGIGQISSEVPQNLSASRPQDRQFILSSKKLLLSDSGFYLCAWSAHLGTGDSPLHFGNGTRLTVT.

The chain is built from TRBV18 and TRBJ2-2, with 12 bases identical to TRBD2. Germline CDR1 reads KGHSH; CDR2 reads LQKENI. CDR3 length equals 17 residues. Germline trimming cut 3 bases from V and 5 bases from J; bases unmatched to any gene: 7. CDR3 coding DNA: TGTGCCAGCTCACCTCCCGGACTAGCGGGACAGACCGGGGAGCTGTTTTTT. It codes for CASSPPGLAGQTGELFF.

The chain links TRBV19 to TRBJ2-6; D remains unclear. The V gene lost 6 bases and the J gene lost 1 base, with 13 bases spanning the gap. CDR3 length: 16 residues. Per the germline V gene, CDR1 is LNHDA and CDR2 is SQIVND (reference sequence). This CDR3 is CASSLYASSGANVLTF. CDR3 DNA sequence: TGTGCCAGTAGCCTCTACGCGTCTTCTGGGGCCAACGTCCTGACTTTC.

The J gene is TRBJ2-7, the V gene TRBV3-1; unclear D gene. Trimming shortened V by 0 bases and J by 2 bases, and 8 bases separated the two germline ends. The CDR3 runs to 14 residues. Germline-derived CDR1 and CDR2 are LGHDT and YNNKEL (reference sequence). The CDR3 sequence is CASSQDTAAYEQYF. Here the CDR3 DNA reads TGTGCCAGCAGCCAAGATACGGCAGCCTACGAGCAGTACTTC.

The J gene is TRBJ2-7, the V gene TRBV9; no definite D call. The CDR3 loop spans 14 amino acids. The germline V gene has CDR1 SGDLS and CDR2 YYNGEE. Trimming took 3 bases from V and 0 from J, leaving 10 bases between them. In DNA, the CDR3 is TGTGCCAGCAGCGCGGACGTACGCTCCTACGAGCAGTACTTC. This encodes CASSADVRSYEQYF.

The rearrangement uses TRBV4-1 and TRBJ2-4; D may correspond to TRBD1 or TRBD2 (5 bases each). Per the germline V gene, CDR1 is MGHRA and CDR2 is YSYEKL. Trimming left V 2 bases short and J 0 bases short, with 8 bases between. The CDR3 extends over 15 amino acids. DNA for the CDR3: TGCGCCAGCAGCCAAATCGGGACAGCCAAAAACATTCAGTACTTC. Amino acids: CASSQIGTAKNIQYF.

This clonotype was detected a few times. The chain carries TRBV4-1 and TRBJ2-2; TRBD1 aligns across 7 bases. CDR3 length equals 17 residues. The V gene end was trimmed by 0 bases and the J gene end by 5 bases; junction bases not matched to a gene: 9. From germline, CDR1 is MGHRA and CDR2 YSYEKL. The CDR3 DNA sequence: TGCGCCAGCAGCCAAGAGTTGACAGGGCCAAAAACCGGGGAGCTGTTTTTT. It is translated as CASSQELTGPKTGELFF.

V and J are TRBV7-2 and TRBJ1-5, with D unresolved. CDR1 is SGHTA, CDR2 FQGNSA, per germline. The CDR3 runs 14 residues. Trimming removed 0 bases at V and 0 bases at J, with 3 bases between. DNA of the CDR3: TGTGCCAGCAGCTTAGCGAATAGCAATCAGCCCCAGCATTTT. Residues: CASSLANSNQPQHF. Full variable domain (remainder filled in from reference TRBV7-2 and TRBJ1-5): GAGVSQSPSNKVTEKGKDVELRCDPISGHTALYWYRQSLGQGLEFLIYFQGNSAPDKSGLPSDRFSAERTGGSVSTLTIQRTQQEDSAVYLCASSLANSNQPQHFGDGTRLSIL.

The chain recombines TRBV12-3 or TRBV12-4 with TRBJ2-1, with 9 nucleotides matching TRBD2. The CDR3 is made up of 17 amino acids. V was pared by 3 bases and J by 7 bases, with 13 bases of the junction left unmatched. CDR3 nucleotide sequence: TGTGCCAGCAGTTTCCCGGCGGGAGGGCCGTTTTTGAATGAGCAGTTCTTC. This translates into CASSFPAGGPFLNEQFF.

This chain links TRBV10-3 with TRBJ2-3; a possible D gene is TRBD1 (6 bases). Germline V gene sequence: CDR1 ENHRY, CDR2 SYGVKD. V was clipped by 4 bases and J by 1 base, with 15 bases between them. There are 16 residues in the CDR3. The CDR3 region is CAISGWAGVRTDTQYF. CDR3 nucleotides: TGTGCCATCAGTGGATGGGCAGGGGTACGCACAGATACGCAGTATTTT.

The genes are TRBV30 and TRBJ1-1; D is ambiguous. V dropped 6 bases and J dropped 3 bases, with 14 bases sitting between them. Germline assignment: CDR1 GTSNPN and CDR2 SVGIG (reference sequence). The CDR3 runs to 13 residues. The CDR3 loop is CACARELDTEAFF. CDR3 nucleotide sequence: TGTGCCTGTGCGAGGGAGTTAGACACTGAAGCTTTCTTT.

The chain has TRBV2 and TRBJ2-3; TRBD2 matches at 9 bases. Germline CDR1 is SNHLY and CDR2 is FYNNEI. Losses at the gene ends were 6 bases for V and 3 bases for J; bases not matched to a gene: 16. This CDR3 contains 18 residues. The CDR3 spells CASSQPGASGAHTDTQYF. In nucleotides, the CDR3 is TGTGCCAGCAGCCAACCCGGGGCTAGCGGGGCACATACAGATACGCAGTATTTT.

The chain combines TRBV30 with TRBJ1-4; unclear D gene. Germline V gene sequence: CDR1 GTSNPN, CDR2 SVGIG (reference sequence). This CDR3 has 11 amino acids. V shed 2 bases and J shed 7 bases, with 5 bases lying between them. The CDR3 nucleotides are TGTGCCTGGAGTAGCATTGAAAAACTGTTTTTT. This codes for CAWSSIEKLFF.

V usage is TRBV7-2 and J usage is TRBJ2-5; possible D gene TRBD2, 6 bases. The V gene's germline CDR1 is SGHTA and CDR2 FQGNSA. CDR3 length: 12 residues. The germline V and J ends were trimmed by 5 bases and 3 bases, with 7 bases remaining between them. The CDR3 reads CASSRTKETQYF. The DNA of the CDR3 is TGTGCCAGCAGCAGGACTAAAGAGACCCAGTACTTC. The full variable domain, with the rest looked up from reference TRBV7-2 and TRBJ2-5, is GAGVSQSPSNKVTEKGKDVELRCDPISGHTALYWYRQSLGQGLEFLIYFQGNSAPDKSGLPSDRFSAERTGGSVSTLTIQRTQQEDSAVYLCASSRTKETQYFGPGTRLLVL.

The V and J genes are TRBV6-6 and TRBJ1-2; D possibly corresponds to TRBD1 (6 bases). The CDR3 runs to 13 residues. CDR1 is MNHNY, CDR2 SVGAGI, per germline (reference sequence). Trimming shortened V by 7 bases and J by 8 bases, and 17 bases separated the two germline ends. CDR3 sequence (DNA): TGTGCCAGCAATCAAGGACCGACAGGAGGCTACACCTTC. This gives the protein CASNQGPTGGYTF.